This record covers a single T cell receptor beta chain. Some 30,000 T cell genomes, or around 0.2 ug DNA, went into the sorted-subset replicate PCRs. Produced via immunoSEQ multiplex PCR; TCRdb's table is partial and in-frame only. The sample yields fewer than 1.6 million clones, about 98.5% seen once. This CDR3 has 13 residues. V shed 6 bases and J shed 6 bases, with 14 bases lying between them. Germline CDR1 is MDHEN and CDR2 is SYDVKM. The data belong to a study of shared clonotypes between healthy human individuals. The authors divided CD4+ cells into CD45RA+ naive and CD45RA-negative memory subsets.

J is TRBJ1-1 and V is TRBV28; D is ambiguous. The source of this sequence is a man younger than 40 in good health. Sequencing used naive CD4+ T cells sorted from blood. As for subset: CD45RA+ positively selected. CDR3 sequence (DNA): TGTGCCAGCAGGGAGGCGGTAGAGGCTGAAGCTTTCTTT. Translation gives CASREAVEAEAFF.